A selection of T cell receptor beta chains follows, all from one sample in a study of cytomegalovirus exposure and HLA in healthy donors. The table came from immunoSEQ multiplex PCR; TCRdb's copy has only in-frame clones and leaves some out. The sample carries about 140,000 clones, roughly 80% recorded once. Sample: PBMCs. The receptor set was obtained from a man younger than 35 in good health and CMV-seronegative. Each CDR3 is given with its conserved first and last residue. Expanded clones get a size class; other rows say once, few or many, or leave the size out.

clone_size,v_call,j_call,cdr3_aa
NA,TRBV25-1,TRBJ1-3,CASSEPGSSGNTIYF
NA,TRBV5-1,TRBJ2-5,CASSLGSGQETQYF
NA,TRBV7-6,TRBJ2-3,CASSDRALRQYF
NA,TRBV7-2,TRBJ1-1,CASSPSGQVGGIFF
NA,TRBV10-3,TRBJ2-2,CAITPTGTASTGELFF
NA,TRBV9,TRBJ2-7,CASSVATEGEQYF
NA,TRBV19,TRBJ1-6,CASLGQGDNSPLHF
NA,TRBV5-1,TRBJ1-5,CASSPEGGSNQPQHF
NA,TRBV2,TRBJ2-1,CASSEGGREQFF
NA,TRBV27,TRBJ1-5,CASSSAGQNQPQHF
NA,TRBV30,TRBJ1-3,CAWRPRPGNTIYF
NA,TRBV5-6,TRBJ1-2,CASSIVTGKDSYGYTF
few,TRBV7-6,TRBJ1-1,CASSLAGLGTEAFF
NA,TRBV14,TRBJ1-2,CASSQDRVYGYTF
NA,TRBV10-3,TRBJ2-7,CATSGSGYEQYF
NA,TRBV4-3,TRBJ1-2,CASSPATGGVYGYTF
NA,TRBV5-1,TRBJ1-6,CASSPSAGPNSPLHF
NA,TRBV19,TRBJ1-3,CASSINSLSGNTIYF
NA,TRBV6-5,TRBJ1-5,CASSLQAYSNQPQHF
NA,TRBV18,TRBJ1-5,CASSPADRGHNQPQHF
NA,TRBV6-5,TRBJ1-1,CASSWDNRGRTEAFF
NA,TRBV7-2,TRBJ1-2,CASSLAPGQSYGYTF
once,TRBV19,TRBJ1-4,CASSSRDRSNEKLFF
NA,TRBV7-2,TRBJ1-1,CASGKGSGKTEAFF
NA,TRBV11-1,TRBJ1-6,CASSTTGSNSPLHF
few,TRBV11-1,TRBJ1-1,CASSSGGQGMNTEAFF
NA,TRBV7-9,TRBJ2-3,CSSSFEGTTDTQYF
few,TRBV5-1,TRBJ2-6,CASSGDPSGANVLTF
once,TRBV2,TRBJ1-2,CASSDPRGDGYGYTF
NA,TRBV2,TRBJ1-2,CASRARGIYGYTF
NA,TRBV18,TRBJ2-7,CASSPGQGEEQYF
NA,TRBV5-1,TRBJ1-2,CASSNGGDGYTF
NA,TRBV6-5,TRBJ1-4,CASSPSGTANEKLFF
NA,TRBV11-2,TRBJ2-7,CASSLGGRGPRLSYEQYF
NA,TRBV7-8,TRBJ2-1,CASSFVLAGGPSYYEQFF
NA,TRBV7-2,TRBJ1-4,CASSLAGSSNEKLFF
NA,TRBV19,TRBJ2-5,CASSIGQGMETQYF
NA,TRBV6-5,TRBJ2-5,CASSSYNRDQETQYF
NA,TRBV7-2,TRBJ2-7,CASSLSFAGGHEQYF
NA,TRBV4-2,TRBJ2-2,CASSRDPGLAGGVGSTGELFF
NA,TRBV7-2,TRBJ2-1,CASSSTVFTEQFF
NA,TRBV7-9,TRBJ1-1,CASSLAGVNTEAFF
NA,TRBV11-1,TRBJ2-1,CASSLGDRGRIDEQFF
NA,TRBV27,TRBJ1-1,CASSLRPAGVMNTEAFF
once,TRBV7-7,TRBJ2-2,CASRPGNTGELFF